This TCR beta chain was recovered during a study of T-cell memory formation after mild COVID-19. V was pared by 5 bases and J by 14 bases, with 17 bases between. CDR3 length equals 12 residues. Germline CDR1 MNHEY, CDR2 SMNVEV (reference sequence). One entry per CDR3 protein, called by TCRdb with MiXCR from the 5' RACE reads. This table has roughly 350,000 distinct CDR3 sequences, more than 20% appearing once. The chain is built from TRBV27 and TRBJ2-3; a possible D gene is TRBD2 (6 bases). The sequenced sample consisted of PBMCs or a T cell subset sorted from them (not recorded which). This sequence originates from an adult woman who had mild COVID-19 (a few samples of this study predate the infection). Cell type and time point are not known. CDR3 DNA sequence: TGTGCCAGCAGTCCGGGAGACACTCCTCGGTATTTT. Translated, it gives CASSPGDTPRYF.